This T cell receptor beta chain originates from a study of T cell changes during pregnancy in multiple sclerosis. The V and J ends lost 3 bases and 0 bases, in that order; junction bases with no gene match: 8. The length of the CDR3 is 18 residues. Generated by immunoSEQ multiplex PCR, the TCRdb table keeps only in-frame clones and is missing some. The repertoire includes 75,000 to 90,000 clones, roughly nine tenths of them detected once, and 3.5% to 4% sits in the top ten. This clonotype originated in a female donor in good health, serving as a control in a pregnancy study. Some clones in this sample may be carry-over from other donors' samples. The genes are TRBV23-1 and TRBJ1-5; 10 positions match TRBD1. TRBV23-1 is an ORF, and what it does is uncertain. Material: PBMCs, obtained in the first trimester of pregnancy. The CDR3 region is CASSQAGTGALSNQPQHF. The CDR3 coding sequence is TGCGCCAGCAGTCAGGCCGGGACAGGGGCCCTTAGCAATCAGCCCCAGCATTTT.